This T cell receptor (beta chain) was obtained from a study of T cells in women clearing cervical HPV infection. Whole-study findings and limits: Repertoire richness, not evenness, was significantly elevated in CIN3+ cases versus controls.

This CDR3 has 13 amino acids. Germline V lookup: CDR1 SGHTA, CDR2 FQGNSA. Worth noting for this clone: Its antigen is unknown. The read stops 3 residues short of the end of the CDR3; the missing end is completed from the germline J gene.

Here immunoSEQ multiplex PCR was the method, and the copy in TCRdb shows in-frame clones only, minus some. This table lists some 40,000 clones. The sequence came from a woman between 18 and 70 years old with a cervical HPV16 infection that either progressed to CIN3+ or cleared (not recorded which). This chain uses TRBV7-2 with TRBJ1-1, with no clear D. The sequenced sample was blood buffy coat. The CDR3 DNA, read in part, is TGTGCCAGCAGCTCACCTAGAGGAACAAGC. As protein: CASSSPRGTS. The full-length CDR3 reads as CASSSPRGTSAFF.